This is a list of T cell receptor beta chains from one sample in a study of shared clonotypes between healthy human individuals. Produced via immunoSEQ multiplex PCR; TCRdb's table is partial and in-frame only. The table lists approximately 1,500,000 clones, 98% of them singletons. The sample taken for sequencing was naive CD4+ T cells sorted from blood. The receptors were sampled from a man aged 25-40 years in good health. The CDR3 runs from the conserved cysteine through the conserved F or W. The order of the fields is D gene, CDR3 length, J gene, V gene, clone size, CDR3 protein, CDR3 DNA. The D gene is left open where the match is weak. Clone size is shown for a subset of rows, as once, few, many or a class of expanded clone.

NA	12	TRBJ1-5	TRBV28	NA	CASSLQGQPQHF	TGTGCCAGCAGCCTACAGGGCCAGCCCCAGCATTTT
NA	14	TRBJ2-5	TRBV18	NA	CASSPLPGWETQYF	TGTGCCAGCTCACCACTCCCAGGATGGGAGACCCAGTACTTC
NA	15	TRBJ1-1	TRBV6-5	NA	CASSPNGLTNTEAFF	TGTGCCAGCAGCCCTAACGGCCTAACGAACACTGAAGCTTTCTTT
NA	13	TRBJ1-1	TRBV9	once	CASSTGQNTEAFF	TGTGCCAGCAGCACTGGACAGAACACTGAAGCTTTCTTT
NA	18	TRBJ2-3	TRBV4-3	once	CASSQVISTASSTDTQYF	TGCGCCAGCAGCCAAGTTATCTCGACAGCCTCTAGCACAGATACGCAGTATTTT
TRBD1	14	TRBJ2-3	TRBV28	NA	CASASGGSPDTQYF	TGTGCCAGCGCGTCAGGGGGCAGCCCAGATACGCAGTATTTT
NA	14	TRBJ1-5	TRBV7-8	NA	CASSPRENNQPQHF	TGTGCCAGCAGCCCCCGGGAAAATAATCAGCCCCAGCATTTT
NA	15	TRBJ2-7	TRBV2	NA	CASSPRGGGSYEQYF	TGTGCCAGCAGTCCGCGTGGAGGGGGCTCCTACGAGCAGTACTTC
TRBD2	17	TRBJ2-2	TRBV28	NA	CASRRHTSGRGTGELFF	TGTGCCAGCAGGCGCCATACTAGCGGGAGAGGCACCGGGGAGCTGTTTTTT
TRBD1	16	TRBJ2-7	TRBV28	NA	CASSLGTGQRTYEQYF	TGTGCCAGCAGTTTAGGAACGGGACAGCGAACCTACGAGCAGTACTTC
NA	12	TRBJ1-1	TRBV12-5	NA	CASAGEANEAFF	TGTGCTAGTGCCGGGGAGGCCAATGAAGCTTTCTTT
NA	14	TRBJ2-7	TRBV29-1	NA	CSVGPRQASYEQYF	TGCAGCGTTGGCCCAAGACAGGCCTCCTACGAGCAGTACTTC
TRBD2	11	TRBJ2-1	TRBV20-1	NA	CSADTSGEQFF	TGCAGTGCTGATACTAGCGGGGAGCAGTTCTTC
TRBD2	15	TRBJ2-5	TRBV28	NA	CASSLPSGNQETQYF	TGTGCCAGCAGTTTACCTAGCGGGAACCAAGAGACCCAGTACTTC
NA	13	TRBJ2-1	TRBV18	NA	CASSPTRDSEQFF	TGTGCCAGCTCACCGACTAGAGACAGTGAGCAGTTCTTC
TRBD2	16	TRBJ2-3	TRBV5-1	NA	CASSLGLADYTDTQYF	TGCGCCAGCAGCTTGGGTCTAGCGGATTACACAGATACGCAGTATTTT
NA	14	TRBJ2-4	TRBV29-1	NA	CSVVQGQVKNIQYF	TGCAGCGTTGTACAGGGCCAAGTAAAAAACATTCAGTACTTC
NA	16	TRBJ2-2	TRBV11-2	NA	CASSLAAGAGTGELFF	TGTGCCAGCAGCTTAGCGGCGGGGGCCGGCACCGGGGAGCTGTTTTTT
TRBD1	14	TRBJ1-1	TRBV19	once	CASLTGGMNTEAFF	TGTGCCAGTCTGACAGGGGGAATGAACACTGAAGCTTTCTTT
TRBD2	15	TRBJ2-2	TRBV5-1	once	CASSLAGKGTGELFF	TGCGCCAGCAGCTTAGCGGGAAAGGGCACCGGGGAGCTGTTTTTT
NA	11	TRBJ2-7	TRBV30	NA	CASRDSYEQYF	TGTGCCTCCAGGGACTCCTACGAGCAGTACTTC
NA	13	TRBJ2-7	TRBV18	NA	CASSPGTAYEQYF	TGTGCCAGCTCACCAGGGACCGCATACGAGCAGTACTTC
NA	16	TRBJ2-7	TRBV28	NA	CASSTEGWGKTYEQYF	TGTGCCAGCAGTACCGAGGGGTGGGGGAAGACCTACGAGCAGTACTTC